The rows below give T cell receptor beta chains drawn from one sample of a study of human T cells and chemical hapten exposure. TCRdb re-called the RACE reads through MiXCR, storing one row per CDR3 protein. This sample yields about 34,000 distinct CDR3 sequences, of which 5.5% to 7.5% are seen a single time; around 8.4% belongs to the top ten. The sample here was whole blood, taken in connection with sensitization to the hapten diphenylcyclopropenone (DPC). These receptors all come from a woman aged 30 to 39 with alopecia areata. Some clones in this sample may be carry-over from other donors' samples. The CDR3 runs from the conserved cysteine through the conserved F or W. A D gene is named only where the DNA matches it firmly. Clone size is stated in some rows and not others, as once, few, many or a class when expanded.

.,few,TRBJ1-4,TRBV7-2,CASSGSWGEELFF,TGTGCCAGCAGCGGATCCTGGGGGGAGGAACTGTTTTTT
.,.,TRBJ2-2,TRBV5-6,CASSLDPSTGELFF,TGTGCCAGCAGCTTGGATCCGAGCACCGGGGAGCTGTTTTTT
TRBD2,few,TRBJ2-1,TRBV6-2/TRBV6-3,CASSYGGGRYNEQFF,TGTGCCAGCAGTTACGGCGGGGGGCGATACAATGAGCAGTTCTTC
.,many,TRBJ1-5,TRBV24-1,CATSDFPGPRGPHF,TGTGCCACCAGTGATTTCCCCGGGCCCCGAGGGCCGCATTTT
.,many,TRBJ2-1,TRBV7-9,CASSFGGGEQFF,TGTGCCAGCAGCTTCGGGGGTGGGGAGCAGTTCTTC
.,many,TRBJ1-2,TRBV7-9,CASSLVGGSGYGYTF,TGTGCCAGCAGCTTAGTAGGGGGGAGTGGCTATGGCTACACCTTC
TRBD1,many,TRBJ1-5,TRBV7-9,CASSLGDSGQPQHF,TGTGCCAGCAGCCTGGGGGACAGCGGACAGCCCCAGCATTTT
.,many,TRBJ2-2,TRBV28,CASTTWGQVTGELFF,TGTGCCAGCACCACCTGGGGCCAAGTCACCGGGGAGCTGTTTTTT
.,few,TRBJ2-5,TRBV6-2/TRBV6-3,CASSSYREETQYF,TGTGCCAGCAGTTCCTACAGGGAAGAGACCCAGTACTTC
.,.,TRBJ1-5,TRBV6-1,CASSDSRNQPQHF,TGTGCCAGCAGTGATTCGAGGAATCAGCCCCAGCATTTT
TRBD1,many,TRBJ1-1,TRBV5-1,CASSLGPGQGVLTYTEAFF,TGCGCCAGCAGCTTGGGTCCAGGCCAGGGGGTACTAACTTACACTGAAGCTTTCTTT
TRBD2,many,TRBJ2-5,TRBV29-1,CSAGLAIETQYF,TGCAGCGCTGGACTAGCGATCGAGACCCAGTACTTC
TRBD1,.,TRBJ1-5,TRBV12-3/TRBV12-4,CASSWGQGGHQPQHF,TGTGCCAGCAGCTGGGGACAGGGTGGGCATCAGCCCCAGCATTTT
TRBD1,.,TRBJ1-1,TRBV12-3/TRBV12-4,CASSPRQGARLEAFF,TGTGCCAGCAGTCCTCGACAGGGTGCTAGGCTCGAAGCTTTCTTT
.,few,TRBJ2-5,TRBV15,CATSITRGAETQYF,TGTGCCACCAGCATAACAAGGGGGGCGGAGACCCAGTACTTC
.,many,TRBJ1-1,TRBV6-5,CASSYGQPNTEAFF,TGTGCCAGCAGTTACGGACAGCCGAACACTGAAGCTTTCTTT
TRBD2,.,TRBJ2-1,TRBV5-4,CASSPRGLAGPNEQFF,TGTGCCAGCAGCCCGAGGGGATTAGCGGGGCCTAATGAGCAGTTCTTC
TRBD1,many,TRBJ1-6,TRBV20-1,CSARDRDVLDNSPLHF,TGCAGTGCCCGGGACAGGGACGTCTTAGACAATTCACCCCTCCACTTT
.,few,TRBJ2-5,TRBV11-2,CASSLAPSEQETQYF,TGTGCCAGCAGCTTAGCCCCTTCAGAGCAAGAGACCCAGTACTTC
.,few,TRBJ1-1,TRBV6-2/TRBV6-3,CASSYSSSSLSVF,TGTGCCAGCAGTTACTCATCTTCTTCCCTCAGCGTCTTT
TRBD1,.,TRBJ1-2,TRBV15,CATSFGQGGEGYTF,TGTGCCACCAGCTTCGGACAGGGCGGAGAGGGCTACACCTTC
.,many,TRBJ1-1,TRBV5-6,CASSLNRIEAFF,TGTGCCAGCAGCTTGAACAGAATTGAAGCTTTCTTT
.,many,TRBJ1-6,TRBV7-2,CASSLDRSYNSPLHF,TGTGCCAGCAGCTTAGACAGGTCCTATAATTCACCCCTCCACTTT
.,many,TRBJ1-6,TRBV6-5,CASRGTNSPLHF,TGTGCCAGCAGGGGGACAAATTCACCCCTCCACTTT
TRBD1,few,TRBJ2-7,TRBV19,CASSPRDRPYEQYF,TGTGCCAGTAGTCCAAGGGACAGACCCTACGAGCAGTACTTC
TRBD2,few,TRBJ2-1,TRBV6-2/TRBV6-3,CASSINLLAGLTSSYNEQFF,TGTGCCAGCAGCATAAACCTTCTAGCGGGACTAACAAGCTCCTACAATGAGCAGTTCTTC
.,few,TRBJ2-5,TRBV7-6,CASSLGSSELVRSRETQYF,TGTGCCAGCAGCCTGGGTTCTAGCGAGTTGGTTAGGTCTCGAGAGACCCAGTACTTC
.,many,TRBJ2-2,TRBV6-5,CASRNTGELFF,TGTGCCAGCCGTAACACCGGGGAGCTGTTTTTT
TRBD1,few,TRBJ1-1,TRBV4-3,CASSRDREGTEAFF,TGCGCCAGCAGCCGCGACAGGGAGGGGACTGAAGCTTTCTTT
TRBD2,many,TRBJ2-7,TRBV20-1,CSASVPGTSPYEQYF,TGCAGTGCCTCGGTCCCGGGGACTAGTCCCTACGAGCAGTACTTC
.,.,TRBJ2-3,TRBV5-1,CASSLAGRSTDTQYF,TGCGCCAGCAGCTTGGCCGGCAGGAGCACAGATACGCAGTATTTT
.,many,TRBJ2-5,TRBV28,CASRGGITQETQYF,TGTGCCAGCAGGGGAGGTATCACCCAAGAGACCCAGTACTTC
TRBD2,few,TRBJ2-7,TRBV7-6,CASSFGGGLHEQYF,TGTGCCAGCAGCTTTGGCGGGGGGCTCCACGAGCAGTACTTC
.,few,TRBJ1-2,TRBV11-2,CASSLDSEFYGYTF,TGTGCCAGCAGCTTAGACTCAGAGTTCTATGGCTACACCTTC
TRBD1,.,TRBJ1-1,TRBV6-6,CASTTTGANTEAFF,TGTGCCAGCACTACGACAGGGGCGAACACTGAAGCTTTCTTT
.,few,TRBJ2-1,TRBV25-1,CASSEPGRGAVEQFF,TGTGCCAGCAGTGAACCGGGCCGGGGGGCGGTCGAGCAGTTCTTC
.,many,TRBJ2-3,TRBV20-1,CSARERRYSTDTQYF,TGCAGTGCTAGAGAGCGCAGATATAGCACAGATACGCAGTATTTT
.,.,TRBJ1-4,TRBV28,CASSPGFGEKLFF,TGTGCCAGCAGTCCCGGTTTTGGCGAAAAACTGTTTTTT
TRBD1,many,TRBJ2-1,TRBV4-1,CASSPSGQAGIYEQFF,TGCGCCAGCAGCCCCTCGGGACAGGCGGGAATCTATGAGCAGTTCTTC
TRBD2,.,TRBJ2-3,TRBV4-3,CASSPRGAGDTQYF,TGCGCCAGCAGCCCGCGGGGGGCCGGAGATACGCAGTATTTT
.,many,TRBJ2-5,TRBV29-1,CSVDMANQETQYF,TGCAGCGTTGATATGGCTAACCAAGAGACCCAGTACTTC
TRBD1,.,TRBJ1-1,TRBV7-2,CASNRGLNTEAFF,TGTGCCAGCAACAGGGGGTTGAACACTGAAGCTTTCTTT
TRBD1,few,TRBJ2-1,TRBV12-3/TRBV12-4,CASRILLQGHEQFF,TGTGCCAGCAGAATTCTCCTACAGGGGCATGAGCAGTTCTTC
.,many,TRBJ2-4,TRBV12-3/TRBV12-4,CASSPTGTDIQYF,TGTGCCAGCAGTCCCACTGGTACCGACATTCAGTACTTC